This T cell receptor (beta chain) emerged from a study of response to subunit inactivated influenza vaccine. Notes on the study in general: The authors offered the suggestion that each seasonal influenza vaccination recruits few new T cells.

Points on this clonotype: Its antigen is unidentified.

TCRdb analysed the RT-PCR reads with MiXCR anew, one entry per CDR3 protein. This sample has about 500,000 distinct CDR3 sequences, with 15% to 20% found just once. V gave up 8 bases and J gave up 1 base; unmatched junction bases: 14. The germline gives CDR1 SGHTA, CDR2 FQGNSA. The CDR3 has 18 amino acids. The sequence was obtained from a man in his fifties or sixties who received an inactivated influenza vaccine. Sequencing used CD4+ T cells sorted from PBMCs, obtained approximately 25 months after vaccination. The chain carries TRBV7-2 and TRBJ2-1; 10 nucleotides match TRBD2. The CDR3 coding sequence is TGTGCCAGCGGCCGAGCGGTAGCGGGGGGCCAGTCCTACAATGAGCAGTTCTTC. Amino acid sequence: CASGRAVAGGQSYNEQFF.